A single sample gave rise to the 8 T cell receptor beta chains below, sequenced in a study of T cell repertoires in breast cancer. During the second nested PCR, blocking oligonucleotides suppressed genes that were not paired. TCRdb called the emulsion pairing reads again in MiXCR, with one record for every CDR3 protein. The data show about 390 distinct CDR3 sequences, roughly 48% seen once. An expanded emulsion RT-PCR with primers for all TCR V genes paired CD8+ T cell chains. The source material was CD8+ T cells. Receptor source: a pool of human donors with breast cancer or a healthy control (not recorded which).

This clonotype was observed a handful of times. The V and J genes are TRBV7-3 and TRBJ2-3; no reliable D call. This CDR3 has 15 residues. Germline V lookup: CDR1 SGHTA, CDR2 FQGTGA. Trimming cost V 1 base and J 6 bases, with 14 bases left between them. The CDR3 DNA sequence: TGTGCCAGCAGCTTAATGGGCAGTCTCGGGGATACGCAGTATTTT. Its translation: CASSLMGSLGDTQYF.

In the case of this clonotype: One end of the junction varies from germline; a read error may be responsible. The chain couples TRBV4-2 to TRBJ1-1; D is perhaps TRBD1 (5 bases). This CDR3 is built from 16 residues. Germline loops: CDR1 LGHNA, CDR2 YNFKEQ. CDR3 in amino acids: CAGSQDTSAGHTEAFF. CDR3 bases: TGTGCCGGCAGCCAAGATACCTCGGCAGGGCACACTGAAGCTTTCTTT.

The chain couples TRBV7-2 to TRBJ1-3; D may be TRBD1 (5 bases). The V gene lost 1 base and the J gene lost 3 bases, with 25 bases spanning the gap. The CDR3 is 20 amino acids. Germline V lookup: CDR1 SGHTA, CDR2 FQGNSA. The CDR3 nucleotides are TGTGCCAGCAGCTTAGGAGGTCGGGCAGGGATATCTCTCCGTGGAAACACCATATATTTT. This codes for CASSLGGRAGISLRGNTIYF.

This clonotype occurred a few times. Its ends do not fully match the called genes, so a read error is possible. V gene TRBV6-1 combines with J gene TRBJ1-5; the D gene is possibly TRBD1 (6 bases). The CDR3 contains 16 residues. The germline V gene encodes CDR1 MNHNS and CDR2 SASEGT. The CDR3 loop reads CASSPRGEGDNQPQHF. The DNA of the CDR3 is TGCGCCAGCAGTCCGAGGGGGGAGGGGGACAATCAGCCTCAGCATTTT.

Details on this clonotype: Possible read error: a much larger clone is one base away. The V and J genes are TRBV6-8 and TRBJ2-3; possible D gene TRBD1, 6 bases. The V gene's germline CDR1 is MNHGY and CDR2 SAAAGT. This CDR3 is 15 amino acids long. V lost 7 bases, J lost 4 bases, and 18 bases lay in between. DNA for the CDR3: TGTGCCAGCACCAAAGGGCTACAGGGTTCAGATACGCAGTATTTT. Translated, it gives CASTKGLQGSDTQYF.

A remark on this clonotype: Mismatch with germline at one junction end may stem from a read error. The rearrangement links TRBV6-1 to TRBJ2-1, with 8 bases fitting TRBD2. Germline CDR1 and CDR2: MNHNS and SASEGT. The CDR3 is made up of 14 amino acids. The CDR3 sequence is CASNGRARNKEQFF. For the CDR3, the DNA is TGTGCCAGCAACGGGAGGGCCAGGAACAAGGAGCAGTTCTTC.

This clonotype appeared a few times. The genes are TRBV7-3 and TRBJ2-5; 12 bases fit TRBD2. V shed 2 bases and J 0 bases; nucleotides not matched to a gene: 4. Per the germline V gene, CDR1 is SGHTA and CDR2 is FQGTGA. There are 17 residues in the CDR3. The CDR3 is CASSLGLAGGYQETQYF. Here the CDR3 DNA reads TGTGCCAGCAGCTTAGGTCTAGCGGGGGGGTACCAAGAGACCCAGTACTTC.

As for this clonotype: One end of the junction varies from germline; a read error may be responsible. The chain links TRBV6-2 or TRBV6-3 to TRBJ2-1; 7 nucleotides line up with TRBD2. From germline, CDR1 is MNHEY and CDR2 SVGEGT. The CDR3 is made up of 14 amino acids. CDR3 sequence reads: CAGNGRSINNKQFF. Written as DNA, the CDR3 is TGTGCCGGCAACGGGAGGTCCATTAACAATAAGCAGTTCTTC.